This T cell receptor beta chain was documented in a study of shared clonotypes between healthy human individuals. Profiled with immunoSEQ multiplex PCR; TCRdb holds only in-frame clones, not every one. The repertoire holds about 490,000 clones, with 76% as singletons. CDR3 length: 14 residues. Germline-derived CDR1 and CDR2 are MGHDK and SYGVNS. Deletions cut 3 bases from V and 5 bases from J, with 13 bases between. This clone was counted between two and nine times. This sequence joins TRBV25-1 and TRBJ1-2; D call uncertain. The source is a woman in her forties in good health. Some clones in this sample may be carry-over from other donors' samples. The sample comprised PBMCs. The CDR3 DNA follows: TGTGCCAGCAGTGATAAGGCTGGTCCTTATGGCTACACCTTC. Translating it yields CASSDKAGPYGYTF.